This TCR beta chain comes out of a study of blood T cell repertoires in COVID-19. Across the study: Samples taken during acute and convalescent COVID-19 were collected in the United States, Italy and Spain. Sources were T cells, B-cell-depleted T cells, or PBMCs; the material itself was cDNA or gDNA.

V was clipped by 2 bases and J by 4 bases; unmatched bases: 4. There are 15 residues in the CDR3. From germline, CDR1 is SNHLY and CDR2 FYNNEI. Original analysis: Reference gene primer amplification in the assay estimated nucleated cell counts. Produced via immunoSEQ multiplex PCR; TCRdb's table is partial and in-frame only. The V and J calls and the clone size are those of that table, but D and trimming were determined from the DNA. The sample includes around 240,000 clones, approximately 80% of them seen just once. The TCR originated in a woman over 75 with acute or convalescent COVID-19. Sequencing was done on a sample of peripheral blood. J is TRBJ2-3 and V is TRBV2, with TRBD2 matching over 9 bases. The CDR3 DNA reads TGTGCCAGCAGTGAACGGGGCGGGGGGGCAGATACGCAGTATTTT. Its protein product is CASSERGGGADTQYF.